The rows below give T cell receptor beta chains drawn from one sample of a study of post-analysis software for immune sequencing data. TCRdb ran MiXCR on the PCR reads and lists one entry per CDR3 protein. The data contain about 500,000 distinct CDR3 sequences, roughly 45% of them singletons. Source material: blood. These TCRs come from a girl between 10 and 17 years old with multiple sclerosis. Each CDR3 is given with its conserved first and last residue. A D gene is named only where the DNA matches it firmly. Rows give clone size only sometimes, using once, few, many, or a class for an expanded clone.

D gene: NA
clone size: NA
J gene: TRBJ1-1
V gene: TRBV6-6
CDR3 protein: CASSYSRKPNTEAFF
CDR3 DNA: TGTGCCAGCAGTTACTCTCGAAAACCGAACACTGAAGCTTTCTTT

D gene: NA
clone size: once
J gene: TRBJ2-7
V gene: TRBV29-1
CDR3 protein: CSASDREQYF
CDR3 DNA: TGCAGCGCCTCCGACAGGGAGCAGTACTTC

D gene: TRBD2
clone size: few
J gene: TRBJ2-1
V gene: TRBV3-1
CDR3 protein: CASSQDLAGENEQFF
CDR3 DNA: TGTGCCAGCAGCCAAGACCTAGCGGGAGAGAATGAGCAGTTCTTC

D gene: NA
clone size: few
J gene: TRBJ2-5
V gene: TRBV29-1
CDR3 protein: CSALTDRETQYF
CDR3 DNA: TGCAGCGCTTTGACAGACAGGGAGACCCAGTACTTC

D gene: NA
clone size: NA
J gene: TRBJ2-7
V gene: TRBV2
CDR3 protein: CASNEGEASYEQYF
CDR3 DNA: TGTGCCAGCAATGAGGGGGAGGCCTCCTACGAGCAGTACTTC

D gene: NA
clone size: NA
J gene: TRBJ2-3
V gene: TRBV12-3/TRBV12-4
CDR3 protein: CASSPDVVSTDTQYF
CDR3 DNA: TGTGCCAGCAGCCCCGACGTCGTGAGCACAGATACGCAGTATTTT

D gene: NA
clone size: NA
J gene: TRBJ2-7
V gene: TRBV20-1
CDR3 protein: CSARDGPLNEQYF
CDR3 DNA: TGCAGTGCTCGGGACGGACCCCTGAACGAGCAGTACTTC

D gene: TRBD1
clone size: many
J gene: TRBJ1-2
V gene: TRBV12-3/TRBV12-4
CDR3 protein: CASSLRDSYGYTF
CDR3 DNA: TGTGCCAGCAGTTTAAGGGACAGCTATGGCTACACCTTC

D gene: NA
clone size: NA
J gene: TRBJ1-2
V gene: TRBV6-5
CDR3 protein: CASSYSGWGYTF
CDR3 DNA: TGTGCCAGCAGTTACTCTGGGTGGGGCTACACCTTC

D gene: NA
clone size: few
J gene: TRBJ1-5
V gene: TRBV28
CDR3 protein: CASSQGGLSQPQHF
CDR3 DNA: TGTGCCAGCAGCCAGGGCGGACTCAGTCAGCCCCAGCATTTT

D gene: NA
clone size: few
J gene: TRBJ2-1
V gene: TRBV20-1
CDR3 protein: CSASSRNEQFF
CDR3 DNA: TGCAGTGCTAGTAGTAGGAATGAGCAGTTCTTC

D gene: NA
clone size: NA
J gene: TRBJ1-1
V gene: TRBV11-2
CDR3 protein: CASSSRQTTEAFF
CDR3 DNA: TGTGCCAGCAGCTCCCGACAGACCACTGAAGCTTTCTTT

D gene: NA
clone size: NA
J gene: TRBJ2-3
V gene: TRBV14
CDR3 protein: CASSQVKLTDTQYF
CDR3 DNA: TGTGCCAGCAGCCAAGTAAAGCTCACAGATACGCAGTATTTT

D gene: NA
clone size: NA
J gene: TRBJ1-1
V gene: TRBV7-8
CDR3 protein: CASSLFGRGGTEAFF
CDR3 DNA: TGTGCCAGCAGCTTATTCGGCCGCGGGGGGACTGAAGCTTTCTTT

D gene: NA
clone size: once
J gene: TRBJ1-5
V gene: TRBV4-1
CDR3 protein: CASRQGLGDDSNQPQHF
CDR3 DNA: TGCGCCAGCAGACAGGGCCTTGGGGACGATAGCAATCAGCCCCAGCATTTT

D gene: TRBD2
clone size: NA
J gene: TRBJ2-3
V gene: TRBV3-1
CDR3 protein: CASNPGLGTDTQYF
CDR3 DNA: TGTGCCAGCAATCCGGGACTAGGCACAGATACGCAGTATTTT

D gene: TRBD1
clone size: NA
J gene: TRBJ2-3
V gene: TRBV28
CDR3 protein: CASSLGGQVPDTQYF
CDR3 DNA: TGTGCCAGCAGTTTAGGGGGACAGGTCCCAGATACGCAGTATTTT

D gene: TRBD1
clone size: NA
J gene: TRBJ1-4
V gene: TRBV28
CDR3 protein: CASSPPDRVNEKLFF
CDR3 DNA: TGTGCCAGCAGTCCCCCGGACAGGGTAAATGAAAAACTGTTTTTT

D gene: NA
clone size: few
J gene: TRBJ2-6
V gene: TRBV6-5
CDR3 protein: CASSPRQAWGVLTF
CDR3 DNA: TGTGCCAGCAGTCCCCGACAGGCATGGGGCGTCCTGACTTTC

D gene: NA
clone size: NA
J gene: TRBJ1-1
V gene: TRBV3-1
CDR3 protein: CASSQRQNTEAFF
CDR3 DNA: TGTGCCAGCAGCCAACGACAGAACACTGAAGCTTTCTTT

D gene: NA
clone size: NA
J gene: TRBJ2-1
V gene: TRBV7-9
CDR3 protein: CASSLVVSLGSEGLHEQFF
CDR3 DNA: TGTGCCAGCAGCTTAGTAGTATCCCTCGGGAGTGAAGGGCTGCATGAGCAGTTCTTC

D gene: TRBD1
clone size: NA
J gene: TRBJ2-7
V gene: TRBV5-1
CDR3 protein: CASSQIEGALSYEQYF
CDR3 DNA: TGCGCCAGCAGCCAAATAGAGGGGGCCCTCTCCTACGAGCAGTACTTC